The clone carrying this T cell receptor beta chain was seen a few times. The germline gene is not matched at one end of the junction; a read error may be the cause. PCR involved 60 Vbeta and 13 Jbeta primers. The assay was immunoSEQ multiplex PCR, and TCRdb's table has in-frame clones only and misses some. The data contain 200,000 or so clones, approximately 85% of them singletons. This specimen belongs to a study of cytomegalovirus exposure and HLA in healthy donors. The CDR3 length is 15 residues. Germline assignment: CDR1 SGHRS and CDR2 YFSETQ. The sample comprised PBMCs. The rearrangement links TRBV5-1 to TRBJ2-5; perhaps TRBD2 as D (6 bases). The clonotype was recovered from a woman in her 50s in good health and CMV-seropositive. The CDR3 spells CASSLLREAQETQYF. In DNA form, the CDR3 reads TGTGCCAGCAGCTTGCTCAGGGAGGCCCAAGAGACCCAGTACTTC.